A selection of T cell receptor beta chains follows, all from one sample in a study of cytomegalovirus exposure and HLA in healthy donors. TCRdb's table, derived via immunoSEQ multiplex PCR, lists solely in-frame clones and lacks some. This sample carries approximately 150,000 clones, 79% of them seen once, and the ten largest clones take 2% to 2.5%. Sequencing input: PBMCs. The receptors come from a man aged 40-50 years in good health and CMV-seronegative. The CDR3 runs from the conserved cysteine through the conserved F or W. The D gene is left open where the match is weak. A row's size may be missing; if present it is once, few, many or a size class.

v_gene	d_gene	abundance	j_gene	CDR3aa	CDR3nt
TRBV7-9	TRBD2	NA	TRBJ2-1	CSSSLGGLGNEQFF	TGTTCCAGCAGCTTAGGGGGACTAGGTAATGAGCAGTTCTTC
TRBV5-4	NA	NA	TRBJ1-6	CASSPGHLPGSPLHF	TGTGCCAGCAGCCCTGGACACCTCCCTGGATCACCCCTCCACTTT
TRBV5-6	NA	NA	TRBJ1-2	CASSFRGGYTF	TGTGCCAGCAGCTTTCGCGGAGGCTACACCTTC
TRBV20-1	NA	NA	TRBJ2-1	CSGLLYNEQFF	TGCAGTGGACTTTTATACAATGAGCAGTTCTTC
TRBV6-1	TRBD2	NA	TRBJ2-3	CASSSRTSSTDTQYF	TGTGCCAGCAGCTCCCGGACTAGCAGCACAGATACGCAGTATTTT
TRBV7-9	NA	NA	TRBJ1-2	CSSSQTLDSRESGYTF	TGTTCCAGCAGCCAAACTCTGGACAGCCGCGAGTCGGGCTACACCTTC
TRBV9	TRBD2	once	TRBJ2-1	CASSVVGTTAFTYNEQFF	TGTGCCAGCAGCGTAGTAGGGACTACCGCCTTTACCTACAATGAGCAGTTCTTC
TRBV4-3	TRBD2	NA	TRBJ2-1	CASSQGPTSGGYNEQFF	TGCGCCAGCAGCCAAGGCCCGACTAGCGGGGGGTACAATGAGCAGTTCTTC
TRBV6-4	NA	NA	TRBJ2-3	CASSESSRMYF	TGTGCCAGCAGTGAGTCTAGTCGGATGTATTTT
TRBV9	NA	NA	TRBJ1-4	CASSVGTQGEKLFF	TGTGCCAGCAGCGTAGGAACCCAGGGGGAAAAACTGTTTTTT
TRBV5-3	TRBD1	NA	TRBJ2-4	CARSLATGTKNIQYF	TGTGCCAGAAGCTTGGCGACAGGGACCAAAAACATTCAGTACTTC
TRBV15	TRBD2	NA	TRBJ2-7	CATSPETSETYEQYF	TGTGCCACCAGCCCCGAGACTAGCGAAACCTACGAGCAGTACTTC
TRBV12-2	NA	NA	TRBJ2-4	CASRLAASGRTLAKNIQYF	TGTGCAAGTCGCTTAGCTGCTAGCGGGAGAACCCTAGCCAAAAACATTCAGTACTTC
TRBV6-1	TRBD2	NA	TRBJ2-2	CSLSGSSTGELFF	TGTTCCCTTAGCGGGAGTAGCACCGGGGAGCTGTTTTTT
TRBV10-2	NA	NA	TRBJ2-3	CATKGELISTDTQYF	TGCGCCACGAAAGGGGAATTAATTAGCACAGATACGCAGTATTTT
TRBV27	TRBD2	NA	TRBJ2-1	CASSLGLAGANNEQFF	TGTGCCAGCAGTTTAGGCCTAGCGGGAGCCAACAATGAGCAGTTCTTC
TRBV28	TRBD1	few	TRBJ1-3	CASSPGQGISGNTIYF	TGTGCCAGCAGCCCCGGACAGGGGATCTCTGGAAACACCATATATTTT
TRBV4-1	NA	NA	TRBJ1-1	CASSQEGARTEAFF	TGCGCCAGCAGCCAAGAAGGCGCGAGGACTGAAGCTTTCTTT
TRBV27	TRBD2	NA	TRBJ2-1	CASSFKLGGRALPYNEQFF	TGTGCCAGCAGTTTTAAGCTGGGCGGGAGGGCCCTTCCTTACAATGAGCAGTTCTTC
TRBV6-5	TRBD2	NA	TRBJ2-1	CASRRAGGTVDEQFF	TGTGCCAGCAGGAGAGCGGGGGGTACGGTAGATGAGCAGTTCTTC
TRBV6-4	NA	once	TRBJ2-5	CASRRDRETQYF	TGTGCCAGCAGGCGGGACCGGGAGACCCAGTACTTC
TRBV6-5	NA	NA	TRBJ2-5	CASSYRGSVETQYF	TGTGCCAGCAGTTATAGGGGTTCTGTGGAGACCCAGTACTTC
TRBV6-5	TRBD2	once	TRBJ2-7	CASRRGVFSYEQYF	TGTGCCAGCAGACGGGGGGTATTCTCCTACGAGCAGTACTTC
TRBV11-3	NA	NA	TRBJ2-2	CASSFSSGELFF	TGTGCCAGCAGCTTTTCTTCCGGGGAGCTGTTTTTT
TRBV5-8	TRBD1	NA	TRBJ1-4	CASSLGGQGNEKLFF	TGTGCCAGCAGCTTGGGGGGACAGGGGAATGAAAAACTGTTTTTT
TRBV7-9	NA	NA	TRBJ2-7	CASSLGENEQYF	TGTGCCAGCAGCTTAGGGGAGAACGAGCAGTACTTC
TRBV5-4	NA	NA	TRBJ2-3	CASSLDIVGHGGPTDTQYF	TGTGCCAGCAGCTTGGATATTGTGGGACACGGAGGTCCCACAGATACGCAGTATTTT
TRBV10-3	NA	NA	TRBJ1-3	CAISESGGSGASGNTIYF	TGTGCCATCAGTGAGTCGGGGGGGTCTGGGGCCTCTGGAAACACCATATATTTT
TRBV10-3	TRBD1	NA	TRBJ2-1	CAADPGQRGNYNEQFF	TGTGCCGCGGACCCGGGACAGCGAGGGAACTACAATGAGCAGTTCTTC
TRBV7-8	NA	once	TRBJ2-4	CASSLSRGQNIQYF	TGTGCCAGCAGCTTATCTCGAGGGCAAAACATTCAGTACTTC
TRBV9	NA	once	TRBJ2-5	CASSVGAGTSVYF	NA
TRBV11-3	NA	NA	TRBJ2-3	CASSFSWGERTDTQYF	TGTGCCAGCAGCTTTTCCTGGGGAGAGCGCACAGATACGCAGTATTTT
TRBV6-1	NA	NA	TRBJ2-6	CASRELGVAGANVLTF	TGTGCCAGCAGAGAACTAGGCGTAGCTGGGGCCAACGTCCTGACTTTC
TRBV27	NA	NA	TRBJ2-2	CASSSRLDTGELFF	TGTGCCAGCAGTTCCCGACTTGACACCGGGGAGCTGTTTTTT
TRBV5-1	NA	NA	TRBJ1-1	CASSLERYMNTEAFF	TGCGCCAGCAGCTTGGAAAGATACATGAACACTGAAGCTTTCTTT